One and the same sample provided the 2 T cell receptor beta chains below, sequenced in a study of spatial heterogeneity in lung cancer. TCRdb reanalysed the 5' RACE reads using MiXCR and keeps one entry per CDR3 protein. The repertoire holds 45,000 or so distinct CDR3 sequences, 12% seen once, with about 43% in the top ten. Stated time point: sample taken at primary tumor resection. Tumor, nontumor lung or frozen PBMC supplied whole RNA, sequenced without sorting. The sequences come from PBMCs, collected at surgery. The source is a female donor with early-stage non-small cell lung cancer.

The chain employs TRBV2 and TRBJ2-1; D is perhaps TRBD1 or TRBD2 (5 bases each). V was trimmed by 5 bases and J by 4 bases, leaving 15 bases between them. The germline CDR1 and CDR2 sequences are SNHLY and FYNNEI. CDR3 length: 15 residues. This CDR3 is CASSPRDGRYNEQFF. CDR3 DNA sequence: TGTGCCAGCAGTCCCAGGGACGGACGGTACAATGAGCAGTTCTTC.

The V call is TRBV18, the J call TRBJ2-3; the match to TRBD2 covers 7 bases. Losses at the gene ends were 3 bases for V and 4 bases for J; bases not matched to a gene: 10. CDR1 and CDR2 from the germline V gene are KGHSH and LQKENI. The CDR3 contains 16 residues. CDR3 DNA: TGTGCCAGCTCACCCCTAGCGGACCCCCTCGCAGATACGCAGTATTTT. As protein: CASSPLADPLADTQYF.